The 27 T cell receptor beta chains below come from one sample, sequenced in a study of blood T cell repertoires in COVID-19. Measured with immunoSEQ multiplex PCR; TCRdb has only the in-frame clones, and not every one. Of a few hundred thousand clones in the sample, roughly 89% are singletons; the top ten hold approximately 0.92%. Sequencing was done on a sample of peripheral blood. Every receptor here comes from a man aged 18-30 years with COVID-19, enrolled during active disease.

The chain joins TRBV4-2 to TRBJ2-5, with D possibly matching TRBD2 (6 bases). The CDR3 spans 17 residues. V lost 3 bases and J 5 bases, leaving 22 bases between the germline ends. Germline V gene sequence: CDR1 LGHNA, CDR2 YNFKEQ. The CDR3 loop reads CASSQGGTRAAQETQYF. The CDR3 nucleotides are TGTGCCAGCAGCCAGGGGGGTACGCGGGCAGCCCAGGAGACCCAGTACTTC.

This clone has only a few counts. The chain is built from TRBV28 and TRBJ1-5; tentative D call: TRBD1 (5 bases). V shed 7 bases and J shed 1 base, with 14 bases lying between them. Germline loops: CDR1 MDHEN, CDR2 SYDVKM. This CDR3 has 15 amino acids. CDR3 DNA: TGTGCCAGCAACTCTGGGGGGGTGAGCAATCAGCCCCAGCATTTT. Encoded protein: CASNSGGVSNQPQHF.

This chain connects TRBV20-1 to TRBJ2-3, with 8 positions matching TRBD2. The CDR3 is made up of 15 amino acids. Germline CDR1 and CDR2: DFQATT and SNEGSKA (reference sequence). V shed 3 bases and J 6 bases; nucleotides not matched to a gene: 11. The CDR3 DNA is TGCAGTGCTAGTAGTAGCGAGCGGGGGTGGGATACGCAGTATTTT. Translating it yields CSASSSERGWDTQYF.

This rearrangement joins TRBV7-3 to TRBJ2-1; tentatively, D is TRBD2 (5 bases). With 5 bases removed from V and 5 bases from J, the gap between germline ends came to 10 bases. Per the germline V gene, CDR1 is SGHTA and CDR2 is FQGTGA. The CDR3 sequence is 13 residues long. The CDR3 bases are TGTGCCAGCAGCCCCGAGGGCCACAATGAGCAGTTCTTC. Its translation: CASSPEGHNEQFF.

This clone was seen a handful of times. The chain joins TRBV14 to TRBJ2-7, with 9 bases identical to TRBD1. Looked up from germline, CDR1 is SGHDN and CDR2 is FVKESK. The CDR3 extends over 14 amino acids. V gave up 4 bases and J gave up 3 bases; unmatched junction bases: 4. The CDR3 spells CASSLGTGFYEQYF. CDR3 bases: TGTGCCAGCAGCCTCGGGACAGGGTTCTACGAGCAGTACTTC.

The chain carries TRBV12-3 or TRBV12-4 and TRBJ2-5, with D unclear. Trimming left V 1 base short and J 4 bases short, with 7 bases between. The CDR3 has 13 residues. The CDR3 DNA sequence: TGTGCCAGCAGTTTAGGGCAGTTAGAGACCCAGTACTTC. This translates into CASSLGQLETQYF.

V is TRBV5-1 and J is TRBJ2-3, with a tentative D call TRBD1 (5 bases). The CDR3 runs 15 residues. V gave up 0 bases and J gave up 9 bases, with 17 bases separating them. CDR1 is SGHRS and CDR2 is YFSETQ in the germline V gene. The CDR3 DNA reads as TGCGCCAGCAGCTTGGGCCAGGGTGGGCCGTCGACGCAGTATTTT. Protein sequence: CASSLGQGGPSTQYF.

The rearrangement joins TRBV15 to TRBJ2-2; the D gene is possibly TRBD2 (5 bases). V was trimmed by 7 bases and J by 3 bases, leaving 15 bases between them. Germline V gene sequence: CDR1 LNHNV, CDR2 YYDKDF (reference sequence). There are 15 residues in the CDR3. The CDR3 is CATTQGSFDTGELFF. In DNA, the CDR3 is TGTGCCACCACCCAAGGGAGTTTCGACACCGGGGAGCTGTTTTTT.

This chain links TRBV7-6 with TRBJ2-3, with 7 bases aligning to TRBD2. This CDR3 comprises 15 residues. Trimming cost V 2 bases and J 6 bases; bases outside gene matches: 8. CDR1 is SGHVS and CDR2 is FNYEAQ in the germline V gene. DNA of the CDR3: TGTGCCAGCAGCTTATCCGGGGGGATCCTTGATACGCAGTATTTT. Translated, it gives CASSLSGGILDTQYF. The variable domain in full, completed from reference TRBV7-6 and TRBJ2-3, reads GAGVSQSPRYKVTKRGQDVALRCDPISGHVSLYWYRQALGQGPEFLTYFNYEAQQDKSGLPNDRFSAERPEGSISTLTIQRTEQRDSAMYRCASSLSGGILDTQYFGPGTRLTVL.

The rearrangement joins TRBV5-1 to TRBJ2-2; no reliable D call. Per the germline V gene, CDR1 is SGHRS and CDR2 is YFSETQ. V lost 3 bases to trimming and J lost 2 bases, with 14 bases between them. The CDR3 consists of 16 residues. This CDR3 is CASSSPAEYNTGELFF. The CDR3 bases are TGCGCCAGCAGCTCCCCCGCCGAGTATAACACCGGGGAGCTGTTTTTT.

The CDR3: CASAPWGGSTEAFF. The CDR3 bases are TGTGCCAGCGCTCCATGGGGAGGTAGCACTGAAGCTTTCTTT. J is TRBJ1-1 and V is TRBV5-8; D remains unclear. CDR1 and CDR2 from the germline V gene are SGHTS and YDEGEE. With 7 bases removed from V and 4 bases from J, the gap between germline ends came to 17 bases. This CDR3 comprises 14 residues. Filled out from reference TRBV5-8 and TRBJ1-1, the complete variable domain reads EAGVTQSPTHLIKTRGQQATLRCSPISGHTSVYWYQQALGLGLQFLLWYDEGEERNRGNFPPRFSGRQFPNYSSELNVNALELEDSALYLCASAPWGGSTEAFFGQGTRLTVV.

In DNA form, the CDR3 reads TGTGCCAGCAGCTTGACAGGGCGGCAGCCCCAGCATTTT. It yields the protein CASSLTGRQPQHF. J is TRBJ1-5 and V is TRBV5-6; possibly TRBD1 for D (6 bases). Looked up from germline, CDR1 is SGHDT and CDR2 is YYEEEE. The length of the CDR3 is 13 residues. V lost 1 base and J 7 bases, leaving 9 bases between the germline ends.

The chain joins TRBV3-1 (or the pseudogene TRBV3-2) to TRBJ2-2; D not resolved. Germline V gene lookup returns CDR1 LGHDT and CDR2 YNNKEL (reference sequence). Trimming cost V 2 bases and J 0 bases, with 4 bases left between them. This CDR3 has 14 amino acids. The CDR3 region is CASSQLANTGELFF. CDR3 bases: TGTGCCAGCAGCCAACTAGCGAACACCGGGGAGCTGTTTTTT.

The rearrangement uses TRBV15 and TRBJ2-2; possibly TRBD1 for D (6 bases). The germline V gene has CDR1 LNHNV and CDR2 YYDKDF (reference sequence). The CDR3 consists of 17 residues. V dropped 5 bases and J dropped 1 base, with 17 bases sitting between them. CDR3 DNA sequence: TGTGCCACCAGCGGATTGACGGGACATATGAACACCGGGGAGCTGTTTTTT. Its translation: CATSGLTGHMNTGELFF.

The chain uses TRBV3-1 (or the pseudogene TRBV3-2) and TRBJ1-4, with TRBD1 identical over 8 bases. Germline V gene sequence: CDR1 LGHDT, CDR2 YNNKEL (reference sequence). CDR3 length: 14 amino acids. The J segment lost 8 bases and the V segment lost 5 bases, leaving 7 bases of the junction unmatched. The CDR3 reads CASSNDRGREKLFF. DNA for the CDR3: TGTGCCAGCAGCAATGACAGGGGTAGAGAAAAACTGTTTTTT.

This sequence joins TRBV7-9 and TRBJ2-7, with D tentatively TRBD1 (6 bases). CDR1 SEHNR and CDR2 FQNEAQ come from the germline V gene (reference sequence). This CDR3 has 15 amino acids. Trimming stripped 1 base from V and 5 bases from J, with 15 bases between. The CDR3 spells CASSLGQGPKNEQYF. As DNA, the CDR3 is TGTGCCAGCAGCTTAGGGCAGGGGCCGAAGAACGAGCAGTACTTC.

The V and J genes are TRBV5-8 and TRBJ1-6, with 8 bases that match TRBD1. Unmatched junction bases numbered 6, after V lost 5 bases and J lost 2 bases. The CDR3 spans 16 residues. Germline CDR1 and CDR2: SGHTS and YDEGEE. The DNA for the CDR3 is TGTGCCAGCAGACCACGACAGGGGACCTATAATTCACCCCTCCACTTT. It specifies CASRPRQGTYNSPLHF.

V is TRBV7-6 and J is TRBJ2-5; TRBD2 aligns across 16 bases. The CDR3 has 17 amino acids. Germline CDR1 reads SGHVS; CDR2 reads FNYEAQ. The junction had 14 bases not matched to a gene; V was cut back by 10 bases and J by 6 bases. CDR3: CATALGLAGGPQQTQYF. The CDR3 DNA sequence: TGTGCCACCGCCCTGGGACTAGCGGGGGGGCCTCAACAGACCCAGTACTTC.

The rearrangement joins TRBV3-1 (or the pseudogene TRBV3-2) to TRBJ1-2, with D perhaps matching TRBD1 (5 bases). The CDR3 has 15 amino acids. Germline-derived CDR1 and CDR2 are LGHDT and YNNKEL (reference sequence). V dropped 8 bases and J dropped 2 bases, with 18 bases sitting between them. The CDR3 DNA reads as TGTGCCAGCCGGAGAGGTTGGGGGAGGAACTATGGCTACACCTTC. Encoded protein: CASRRGWGRNYGYTF.

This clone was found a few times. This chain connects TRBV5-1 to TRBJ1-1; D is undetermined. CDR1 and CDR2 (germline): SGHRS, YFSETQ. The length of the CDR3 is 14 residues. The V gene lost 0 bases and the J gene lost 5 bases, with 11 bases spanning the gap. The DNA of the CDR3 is TGCGCCAGCAGCTTGGAGCCCACGGGAACTGAAGCTTTCTTT. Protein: CASSLEPTGTEAFF.

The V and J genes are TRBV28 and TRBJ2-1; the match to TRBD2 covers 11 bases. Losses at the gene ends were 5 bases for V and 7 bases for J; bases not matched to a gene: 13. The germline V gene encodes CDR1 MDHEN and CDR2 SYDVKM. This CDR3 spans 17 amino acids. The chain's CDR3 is CASSRIAGGGPGNEQFF. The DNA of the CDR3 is TGTGCCAGCAGTCGGATAGCGGGAGGGGGCCCGGGGAATGAGCAGTTCTTC. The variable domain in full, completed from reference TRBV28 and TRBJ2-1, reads DVKVTQSSRYLVKRTGEKVFLECVQDMDHENMFWYRQDPGLGLRLIYFSYDVKMKEKGDIPEGYSVSREKKERFSLILESASTNQTSMYLCASSRIAGGGPGNEQFFGPGTRLTVL.

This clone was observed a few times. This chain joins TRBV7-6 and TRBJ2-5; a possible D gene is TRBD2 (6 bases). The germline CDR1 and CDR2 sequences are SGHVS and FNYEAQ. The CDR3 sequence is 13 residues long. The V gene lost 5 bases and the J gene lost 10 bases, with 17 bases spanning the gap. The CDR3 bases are TGTGCCAGCAGCCTGACTGGGGTCGGGGGCCAGTACTTC. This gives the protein CASSLTGVGGQYF.

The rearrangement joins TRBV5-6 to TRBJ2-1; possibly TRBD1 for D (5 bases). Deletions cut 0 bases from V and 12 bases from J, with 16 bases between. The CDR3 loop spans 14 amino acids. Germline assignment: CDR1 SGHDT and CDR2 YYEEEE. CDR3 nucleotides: TGTGCCAGCAGCTTGGTCTCCAGGGCCGAGAGGCAGTTCTTC. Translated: CASSLVSRAERQFF.

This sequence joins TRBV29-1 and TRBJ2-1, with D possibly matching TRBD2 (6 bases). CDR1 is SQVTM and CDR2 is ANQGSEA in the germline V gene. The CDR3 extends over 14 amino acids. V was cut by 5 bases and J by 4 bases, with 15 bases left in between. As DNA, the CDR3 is TGCAGCGTTAATCGACGGGAGATTTACAATGAGCAGTTCTTC. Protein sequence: CSVNRREIYNEQFF.

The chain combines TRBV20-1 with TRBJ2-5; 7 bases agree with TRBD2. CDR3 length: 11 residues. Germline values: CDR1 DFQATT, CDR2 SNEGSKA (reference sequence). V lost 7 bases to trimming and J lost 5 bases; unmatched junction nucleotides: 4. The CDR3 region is CSGRLAETQYF. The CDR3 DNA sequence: TGCAGTGGGAGACTAGCCGAGACCCAGTACTTC.

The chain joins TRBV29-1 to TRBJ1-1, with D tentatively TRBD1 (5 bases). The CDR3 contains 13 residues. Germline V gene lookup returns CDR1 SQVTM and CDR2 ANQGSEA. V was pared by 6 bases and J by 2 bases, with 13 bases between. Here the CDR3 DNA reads TGCAGCGTCCCCTACCAGGGAAACACTGAAGCTTTCTTT. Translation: CSVPYQGNTEAFF.

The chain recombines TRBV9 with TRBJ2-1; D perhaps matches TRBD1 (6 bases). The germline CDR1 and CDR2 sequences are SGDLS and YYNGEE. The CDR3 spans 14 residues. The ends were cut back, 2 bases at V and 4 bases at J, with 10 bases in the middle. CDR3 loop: CASSVGTPYNEQFF. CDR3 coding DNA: TGTGCCAGCAGCGTTGGGACACCTTACAATGAGCAGTTCTTC.